This T cell receptor beta chain was sequenced for a study of blood T cell repertoires in COVID-19. Study overall: Sites across the United States, Italy and Spain contributed samples from acute and convalescent COVID-19.

How the authors handled the data: Quantification of nucleated cells was approximated via reference gene primer amplification. The method was immunoSEQ multiplex PCR; TCRdb's version includes in-frame clones alone and lacks a portion of them. V and J calls and clone size are copied from that table; D and trimming were computed from the DNA. Of some 240,000 clones listed, roughly 84% were seen once; the top ten hold 3.4%. Across 20 to 25 US areas, participants ranged in age from 18 to 89 years. Before being deemed recovered, Cohort 3 donors had two negative PCRs, clearance, or symptom resolution. CDR1 is SGHTA and CDR2 is FQGNSA in the germline V gene. There are 18 residues in the CDR3. V lost 1 base to trimming and J lost 7 bases; unmatched junction nucleotides: 15.

The clonotype originates from a man aged 45-65 years who had recovered from COVID-19. Source material: PBMCs or T cells enriched from blood (not recorded which). This chain joins TRBV7-2 and TRBJ2-7, with 11 bases identical to TRBD1. The CDR3 DNA sequence: TGTGCCAGCAGCTTAGGGGCTCTACTAGGACAGGGGGCGGGAGAGCAGTACTTC. It yields the protein CASSLGALLGQGAGEQYF.